One sample yielded the 9 T cell receptor beta chains listed below, sequenced in a study of response to subunit inactivated influenza vaccine. TCRdb processed the RT-PCR reads anew with MiXCR; each CDR3 protein has one entry. The table includes over 400,000 distinct CDR3 sequences, approximately 11% detected once. The sequencing used PBMCs from blood, collected roughly 48 days after vaccination. Receptors originate from a man aged 45-65 years who received an inactivated influenza vaccine.

The chain joins TRBV7-3 to TRBJ2-1; D is unresolved. The ends were cut back, 5 bases at V and 4 bases at J, with 15 bases in the middle. The germline CDR1 and CDR2 sequences are SGHTA and FQGTGA. The CDR3 has 15 amino acids. The CDR3, as DNA: TGTGCCAGCAGCCCCGTGGAACAATCGTACAATGAGCAGTTCTTC. Amino acids: CASSPVEQSYNEQFF. Full variable domain (rest looked up from reference TRBV7-3 and TRBJ2-1): GAGVSQTPSNKVTEKGKYVELRCDPISGHTALYWYRQSLGQGPEFLIYFQGTGAADDSGLPNDRFFAVRPEGSVSTLKIQRTERGDSAVYLCASSPVEQSYNEQFFGPGTRLTVL.

In its sample, this clonotype was seen many times. J is TRBJ2-1 and V is TRBV4-2; the D is unclear. CDR1 and CDR2 (germline): LGHNA, YNFKEQ. Trimming left V 4 bases short and J 5 bases short, with 9 bases between. CDR3 length: 13 amino acids. Written as DNA, the CDR3 is TGTGCCAGCAGCCTGGCCCAGAACAATGAGCAGTTCTTC. Translated: CASSLAQNNEQFF.

The rearrangement joins TRBV12-3 or TRBV12-4 to TRBJ2-1; 11 bases line up with TRBD2. This CDR3 has 15 amino acids. V shed 3 bases and J 15 bases; nucleotides not matched to a gene: 13. DNA of the CDR3: TGTGCCAGCAGTTTGGCGCTAGCGGGGGGCGGGGGGACGTTCTTC. Protein: CASSLALAGGGGTFF.

The chain is built from TRBV28 and TRBJ2-5; 8 bases match TRBD2. CDR1 is MDHEN, CDR2 SYDVKM, per germline. The CDR3 totals 13 residues. J was trimmed by 4 bases and V by 6 bases; bases with no gene match: 4. In nucleotides, the CDR3 is TGTGCCAGCAGGAGAGCGGGAGTAGAGACCCAGTACTTC. As protein: CASRRAGVETQYF.

At least ten counts were recorded for this clonotype. The chain carries TRBV7-9 and TRBJ1-1; 7 bases match TRBD1. Germline-derived CDR1 and CDR2 are SEHNR and FQNEAQ (reference sequence). J gave up 7 bases and V 4 bases, and 3 bases lay outside the gene matches. CDR3 size: 12 residues. The CDR3 nucleotides read TGTGCCAGCAGCTCCGGACAGGTTGAAGCTTTCTTT. Protein: CASSSGQVEAFF. Full variable domain (missing parts from reference TRBV7-9 and TRBJ1-1): DTGVSQNPRHKITKRGQNVTFRCDPISEHNRLYWYRQTLGQGPEFLTYFQNEAQLEKSRLLSDRFSAERPKGSFSTLEIQRTEQGDSAMYLCASSSGQVEAFFGQGTRLTVV.

The chain joins TRBV6-2 or TRBV6-3 to TRBJ2-1, with D possibly matching TRBD2 (5 bases). Germline V gives CDR1 MNHEY, CDR2 SVGEGT. The CDR3 is made up of 12 amino acids. Deletions cut 3 bases from V and 9 bases from J, with 9 bases between. CDR3 sequence reads: CASSYWAGEQFF. CDR3 sequence (DNA): TGTGCCAGCAGTTATTGGGCGGGTGAGCAGTTCTTC.

This clonotype was observed many times. The chain combines TRBV7-2 with TRBJ2-1; 8 positions match TRBD1. The germline V gene encodes CDR1 SGHTA and CDR2 FQGNSA. After removal of 6 bases from V and 0 bases from J, the junction contained 1 base not matched to a gene. The CDR3 covers 14 residues. The CDR3 nucleotides read TGTGCCAGCAGGGGGACAGGCTCCTACAATGAGCAGTTCTTC. This translates into CASRGTGSYNEQFF.

In this sample, this clonotype turned up a few times. The CDR3 region has the DNA TGTGCCACCCGCCCCGAGCAATCTGGGGCCAACGTCCTGACTTTC. Translating gives CATRPEQSGANVLTF. The V and J genes are TRBV10-3 and TRBJ2-6; D is unresolved. Germline loops: CDR1 ENHRY, CDR2 SYGVKD. The CDR3 runs to 15 residues. Trimming removed 10 bases at V and 1 base at J, with 14 bases between.

This clonotype has just a few counts. The J gene is TRBJ2-3, the V gene TRBV12-3 or TRBV12-4; possibly TRBD1 for D (5 bases). The CDR3 runs to 17 residues. The V end was cut by 0 bases, the J end by 6 bases, with 19 bases between. The DNA for the CDR3 is TGTGCCAGCAGTTTAGCGCTTCTAAGAAATTGGGGCGATACGCAGTATTTT. It translates to CASSLALLRNWGDTQYF.